Reported below is one T cell receptor beta chain. The antigen is undetermined. These data belong to a study of cytomegalovirus exposure and HLA in healthy donors. Study-level results: According to an earlier analysis, most TCR beta V segments yielded productive rearrangements about 87% or about 30% of the time.

Use of 60 Vbeta and 13 Jbeta primers characterized the PCR. The data were produced by immunoSEQ multiplex PCR, yet TCRdb's version contains in-frame clones alone and is incomplete. The data hold around 150,000 clones, with about 85% observed a single time. The ends were cut back, 3 bases at V and 8 bases at J, with 13 bases in the middle. CDR1 is SNHLY, CDR2 FYNNEI, per germline. This CDR3 contains 13 residues. The rearrangement uses TRBV2 and TRBJ1-2; no firm D call. The sequencing sample was made of PBMCs. The clonotype comes from a human donor in good health. CDR3 residues: CASSDASAGGYTF. In nucleotides, the CDR3 is TGTGCCAGCAGTGATGCGTCAGCGGGGGGCTACACCTTC.